A single sample is the source of the 32 T cell receptor beta chains below, sequenced in a study of blood T cell repertoires in COVID-19. The table came from immunoSEQ multiplex PCR; TCRdb's copy has only in-frame clones and leaves some out. The sample consists of fewer than 500,000 clones, about 80% of them appearing once. Source material: peripheral blood. The receptors derive from a human donor with acute or convalescent COVID-19. The donor label of this sample is uncertain.

The rearrangement uses TRBV23-1 and TRBJ1-1, with 12 bases lining up with TRBD1. TRBV23-1 has ORF status, its function being uncertain. The CDR3 extends over 20 amino acids. V dropped 4 bases and J dropped 0; count of bases not matched to a gene: 15. In nucleotides, the CDR3 is TGCGCCAGCAGTCCATGGGGACAGGGGGCACGGAGAGATTTGAACACTGAAGCTTTCTTT. It translates to CASSPWGQGARRDLNTEAFF.

V gene TRBV11-2 combines with J gene TRBJ2-5; maybe TRBD1 (6 bases). This CDR3 spans 15 amino acids. Germline assignment: CDR1 SGHAT and CDR2 FQNNGV. V lost 3 bases, J lost 7 bases, and 18 bases lay in between. This chain's CDR3 is CASSFQNTGSGTQYF. In nucleotides, the CDR3 is TGTGCCAGCAGCTTCCAGAATACAGGGTCAGGGACCCAGTACTTC.

This chain connects TRBV28 to TRBJ2-1; no clear D. Germline V gene sequence: CDR1 MDHEN, CDR2 SYDVKM. Between the trimmed V and J ends, which lost 7 bases and 3 bases, there was a span of 7 bases. The CDR3 runs 12 residues. For the CDR3, the DNA is TGTGCCAGCAATAGTCTCTACAATGAGCAGTTCTTC. Protein sequence: CASNSLYNEQFF.

The count of this clone is one. V usage is TRBV5-4 and J usage is TRBJ1-2; no definite D call. CDR1 is SGHNT, CDR2 YYREEE, per germline (reference sequence). Trimming stripped 0 bases from V and 4 bases from J, with 7 bases between. This CDR3 comprises 13 residues. The chain's CDR3 is CASSLGHLYGYTF. CDR3 nucleotides: TGTGCCAGCAGCTTGGGACACCTCTATGGCTACACCTTC.

The V and J genes are TRBV27 and TRBJ1-1; 7 bases match TRBD1. V lost 2 bases to trimming and J lost 1 base; unmatched junction nucleotides: 7. The CDR3 totals 16 residues. The germline V gene has CDR1 MNHEY and CDR2 SMNVEV (reference sequence). CDR3: CASSLAVAGGNTEAFF. The CDR3 region has the DNA TGTGCCAGCAGTTTAGCGGTCGCAGGGGGGAACACTGAAGCTTTCTTT.

The chain couples TRBV7-9 to TRBJ2-3; the match to TRBD1 covers 7 bases. The J segment lost 0 bases and the V segment lost 5 bases, leaving 8 bases of the junction unmatched. This CDR3 is built from 16 residues. CDR1 and CDR2 from the germline V gene are SEHNR and FQNEAQ (reference sequence). CDR3 nucleotide sequence: TGTGCCAGCAGCGTTTACAGGGGTGCTAGCACAGATACGCAGTATTTT. Translation gives CASSVYRGASTDTQYF.

V usage is TRBV19 and J usage is TRBJ2-4; 15 nucleotides line up with TRBD2. Germline V gene lookup returns CDR1 LNHDA and CDR2 SQIVND (reference sequence). V was clipped by 1 base and J by 8 bases; unmatched bases: 6. CDR3 size: 17 residues. CDR3 DNA: TGTGCCAGTAGTATAGGGACTAGCGGGGGGGCCTGGGACATTCAGTACTTC. This sequence encodes CASSIGTSGGAWDIQYF.

The chain links TRBV25-1 to TRBJ2-3, with D possibly matching TRBD1 (6 bases). Deletions cut 7 bases from V and 6 bases from J, with 11 bases between. In germline, CDR1 is MGHDK, CDR2 SYGVNS. There are 12 residues in the CDR3. CDR3: CASTSQGDTQYF. The CDR3 coding sequence is TGTGCCAGCACTAGTCAGGGGGATACGCAGTATTTT.

The V call is TRBV28, the J call TRBJ1-5; no firm D call. The CDR3 extends over 12 amino acids. V was cut by 5 bases and J by 9 bases, with 11 bases left in between. Germline CDR1 is MDHEN and CDR2 is SYDVKM. The CDR3 sequence is CASSVVRWPQHF. As DNA, the CDR3 is TGTGCCAGCAGTGTCGTCCGGTGGCCCCAGCATTTT.

The chain joins TRBV9 to TRBJ2-1, with a weak D call TRBD2 (5 bases). This CDR3 spans 13 amino acids. Germline assignment: CDR1 SGDLS and CDR2 YYNGEE. V dropped 4 bases and J dropped 8 bases, with 13 bases sitting between them. The CDR3 DNA reads as TGTGCCAGCAGCCCTCGGACTGGCTATGAGCAGTTCTTC. This gives the protein CASSPRTGYEQFF.

The chain couples TRBV25-1 to TRBJ2-3, with 10 bases that match TRBD2. Germline CDR1 and CDR2: MGHDK and SYGVNS. CDR3 length: 16 amino acids. The V segment lost 2 bases and the J segment 4 bases; nucleotides outside the gene matches: 6. CDR3 amino acids: CASSESASGSSDTQYF. The CDR3 DNA follows: TGTGCCAGCAGTGAAAGTGCTAGCGGGAGTTCAGATACGCAGTATTTT.

Note on this clone: The same CDR3 can be traced to other DNA sequences in this sample. V gene TRBV27 combines with J gene TRBJ1-6, with D uncertain. CDR1 is MNHEY, CDR2 SMNVEV, per germline (reference sequence). The CDR3 totals 13 residues. The ends were cut back, 5 bases at V and 10 bases at J, with 12 bases in the middle. In DNA form, the CDR3 reads TGTGCCAGCAGTCTGGGCCGGGGATCACCCCTCCACTTT. Translation gives CASSLGRGSPLHF.

The gene calls are TRBV27 and TRBJ2-1; 15 bases are a match to TRBD2. The germline CDR1 and CDR2 sequences are MNHEY and SMNVEV (reference sequence). J was trimmed by 7 bases and V by 5 bases; bases with no gene match: 6. The CDR3 consists of 16 residues. The CDR3 loop reads CASSPLGTSGRNEQFF. The CDR3 DNA reads TGTGCCAGCAGTCCTCTCGGGACTAGCGGGAGGAATGAGCAGTTCTTC.

The chain has TRBV5-6 and TRBJ1-4, with 7 bases aligning to TRBD1. CDR3 size: 15 residues. Germline values: CDR1 SGHDT, CDR2 YYEEEE. J was trimmed by 4 bases and V by 4 bases; bases with no gene match: 7. CDR3 amino acids: CASSPRQGDNEKLFF. The CDR3 nucleotides read TGTGCCAGCAGCCCAAGACAGGGTGATAATGAAAAACTGTTTTTT.

This clone showed up just once. The CDR3 region is CASSQVGGSGANVLTF. CDR3 DNA: TGTGCCAGCAGCCAAGTAGGGGGTAGTGGGGCCAACGTCCTGACTTTC. The chain uses TRBV3-1 (or the pseudogene TRBV3-2) and TRBJ2-6, with D tentatively TRBD1 (6 bases). Between the trimmed V and J ends, which lost 1 base and 3 bases, there was a span of 10 bases. This CDR3 has 16 residues. Germline lookup yields CDR1 LGHDT and CDR2 YNNKEL (reference sequence).

This clone occurred once. The chain carries TRBV18 and TRBJ1-1; tentatively, D is TRBD1 (5 bases). Trimming removed 0 bases at V and 1 base at J, with 12 bases between. The V gene's germline CDR1 is KGHSH and CDR2 LQKENI. CDR3 length equals 16 residues. The CDR3, as DNA: TGTGCCAGCTCACCACCCCAGGGAAGGGGGAACACTGAAGCTTTCTTT. This gives the protein CASSPPQGRGNTEAFF.

The rearrangement uses TRBV23-1 and TRBJ2-1; TRBD1 agrees at 9 bases. TRBV23-1 is marked as an open reading frame, function uncertain. The ends lost 8 bases at V and 8 bases at J; junction bases unmatched: 16. CDR3 length: 16 amino acids. CDR3 sequence reads: CASSNGGQGGCYEQFF. The CDR3 DNA sequence: TGCGCCAGCTCGAATGGGGGACAGGGAGGATGTTATGAGCAGTTCTTC.

The V call is TRBV29-1, the J call TRBJ1-4, with 7 bases matching TRBD1. J gave up 8 bases and V 7 bases, and 10 bases lay outside the gene matches. This CDR3 region has 13 residues. The germline V gene encodes CDR1 SQVTM and CDR2 ANQGSEA. CDR3 loop: CSAQGDKREKLFF. Written as DNA, the CDR3 is TGCAGCGCGCAGGGGGACAAGAGAGAAAAACTGTTTTTT.

The gene calls are TRBV7-9 and TRBJ1-6; D might be TRBD1 (6 bases). Germline CDR1 reads SEHNR; CDR2 reads FQNEAQ (reference sequence). Between the trimmed V and J ends, which lost 2 bases and 7 bases, there was a span of 21 bases. CDR3 length: 18 amino acids. CDR3 sequence: CASSLPRGRPGANSPLHF. The CDR3 nucleotides are TGTGCCAGCAGCTTACCCCGGGGCCGCCCAGGGGCCAATTCACCCCTCCACTTT. The full variable domain, completed using reference TRBV7-9 and TRBJ1-6, is DTGVSQNPRHKITKRGQNVTFRCDPISEHNRLYWYRQTLGQGPEFLTYFQNEAQLEKSRLLSDRFSAERPKGSFSTLEIQRTEQGDSAMYLCASSLPRGRPGANSPLHFGNGTRLTVT.

The chain carries TRBV7-9 and TRBJ1-1, with 8 bases matching TRBD1. The CDR3 is made up of 12 amino acids. The V segment lost 3 bases and the J segment 12 bases; nucleotides outside the gene matches: 6. Germline values: CDR1 SEHNR, CDR2 FQNEAQ (reference sequence). Here the CDR3 reads CASSLLPGGPFF. The CDR3, as DNA: TGTGCCAGCAGCTTGTTACCAGGGGGCCCTTTCTTT. The full variable domain, its missing parts supplied by reference TRBV7-9 and TRBJ1-1, is DTGVSQNPRHKITKRGQNVTFRCDPISEHNRLYWYRQTLGQGPEFLTYFQNEAQLEKSRLLSDRFSAERPKGSFSTLEIQRTEQGDSAMYLCASSLLPGGPFFGQGTRLTVV.

The chain is built from TRBV6-5 and TRBJ1-1; possibly TRBD1 for D (5 bases). The CDR3 extends over 15 amino acids. V lost 5 bases, J lost 0 bases, and 13 bases lay in between. CDR1 MNHEY and CDR2 SVGAGI come from the germline V gene. CDR3 sequence reads: CASSLMDNLNTEAFF. The CDR3 region has the DNA TGTGCCAGCAGTCTGATGGACAACTTGAACACTGAAGCTTTCTTT.

This clone was observed a single time. The J gene is TRBJ1-6, the V gene TRBV30; D gene unclear. The CDR3 is 15 residues long. Trimming took off 0 bases at V and 7 bases at J, with 13 bases between the two ends. From germline, CDR1 is GTSNPN and CDR2 SVGIG (reference sequence). Written as DNA, the CDR3 is TGTGCCTGGAGTGTACCGGAAGGGAGGAATTCACCCCTCCACTTT. Translated: CAWSVPEGRNSPLHF.

The chain carries TRBV30 and TRBJ1-2, with D unresolved. Trimming stripped 3 bases from V and 6 bases from J, with 17 bases between. The V gene's germline CDR1 is GTSNPN and CDR2 SVGIG (reference sequence). The CDR3 has 14 residues. Here the CDR3 DNA reads TGTGCCTGGAGGGAGACGTATTCACCGGATGGCTACACCTTC. It yields the protein CAWRETYSPDGYTF.

This rearrangement joins TRBV18 to TRBJ2-1; no reliable D call. Germline CDR1 KGHSH, CDR2 LQKENI. The germline V and J ends were trimmed by 2 bases and 1 base, with 15 bases remaining between them. The CDR3 sequence is 17 residues long. CDR3 nucleotide sequence: TGTGCCAGCTCACCAAATTTGATAAGCGCTTCCTACAATGAGCAGTTCTTC. It yields the protein CASSPNLISASYNEQFF.

The chain recombines TRBV24-1 with TRBJ2-1, with D perhaps matching TRBD1 (6 bases). Germline CDR1 and CDR2: KGHDR and SFDVKD. V was clipped by 3 bases and J by 4 bases, with 18 bases between them. The CDR3 totals 17 residues. CDR3 sequence reads: CATSDARARDTYNEQFF. The CDR3, as DNA: TGTGCCACCAGTGATGCCCGCGCGAGGGACACGTACAATGAGCAGTTCTTC.

The table lists this clone with a few counts. The gene calls are TRBV5-1 and TRBJ1-6; 9 nucleotides line up with TRBD1. Germline V gene data show CDR1 as SGHRS and CDR2 as YFSETQ. The V gene end was trimmed by 0 bases and the J gene end by 10 bases; junction bases not matched to a gene: 5. There are 15 residues in the CDR3. The CDR3 nucleotides read TGCGCCAGCAGCTTGGCAGGGACAGGGCGGTCACCCCTCCACTTT. Amino acid sequence: CASSLAGTGRSPLHF.

CDR3 protein: CASSHLAGGRDTQYF. CDR3 nucleotide sequence: TGTGCCAGCAGCCACCTAGCGGGGGGACGGGATACGCAGTATTTT. V and J are TRBV3-1 (or the pseudogene TRBV3-2) and TRBJ2-3, with TRBD2 matching over 11 bases. Germline V gives CDR1 LGHDT, CDR2 YNNKEL (reference sequence). The CDR3 extends over 15 amino acids. V shed 3 bases, J shed 6 bases, and the junction held 5 bases outside the gene matches.

V usage is TRBV6-2 or TRBV6-3 and J usage is TRBJ1-1; D is unresolved. From germline, CDR1 is MNHEY and CDR2 SVGEGT. V dropped 4 bases and J dropped 6 bases, with 6 bases sitting between them. The CDR3 length is 11 residues. CDR3 in amino acids: CASSSHPEAFF. In DNA form, the CDR3 reads TGTGCCAGCAGTTCCCATCCTGAAGCTTTCTTT.

The chain combines TRBV27 with TRBJ2-1; 14 nucleotides line up with TRBD2. Germline CDR1 MNHEY, CDR2 SMNVEV (reference sequence). This CDR3 comprises 15 residues. J was trimmed by 7 bases and V by 5 bases; bases with no gene match: 4. As DNA, the CDR3 is TGTGCCAGCAGTATGGGACTAGCGGGAGAGAATGAGCAGTTCTTC. Translation: CASSMGLAGENEQFF.

The rearrangement uses TRBV9 and TRBJ2-2; maybe TRBD1 (6 bases). The ends were cut back, 4 bases at V and 3 bases at J, with 19 bases in the middle. The CDR3 is 17 amino acids. CDR1 and CDR2 (germline): SGDLS, YYNGEE. The CDR3 sequence: CASSLGQYPPDTGELFF. CDR3 DNA: TGTGCCAGCAGCCTCGGACAGTACCCACCCGACACCGGGGAGCTGTTTTTT.

The rearrangement uses TRBV19 and TRBJ1-3; D ambiguous. Germline V gene lookup returns CDR1 LNHDA and CDR2 SQIVND (reference sequence). V shed 8 bases and J shed 0 bases, with 14 bases lying between them. The CDR3 covers 15 residues. CDR3: CASWERGYSGNTIYF. CDR3 in DNA: TGTGCCAGTTGGGAGCGCGGTTACTCTGGAAACACCATATATTTT.

The chain is built from TRBV3-1 (or the pseudogene TRBV3-2) and TRBJ2-3; 9 bases line up with TRBD2. The V and J ends lost 1 base and 3 bases, in that order; junction bases with no gene match: 8. The CDR3 runs 17 residues. Germline CDR1 is LGHDT and CDR2 is YNNKEL (reference sequence). CDR3 loop: CASSQGGLAGVTDTQYF. DNA of the CDR3: TGTGCCAGCAGCCAAGGAGGGTTAGCGGGAGTTACAGATACGCAGTATTTT.